Listed below are T cell receptor beta chains from one sample, sequenced in a study of T cells after yellow fever vaccination. TCRdb recomputed calls from the 5' RACE reads with MiXCR, one row per CDR3 protein. The sample contains a few hundred thousand distinct CDR3 sequences, under 20% of which appear only once. Material: PBMCs, obtained before the yellow fever booster vaccination. These receptors all come from a man aged 18-30 years who received the YFV17D yellow fever vaccine. Each CDR3 is given with its conserved first and last residue. The D gene is left open where the match is weak. The size entry is marked missing in some rows and otherwise reads once, few, many or a size class.

TRBV12-3/TRBV12-4	TRBJ2-1	few	15	-	CASSLGYSFYNEQFF	TGTGCCAGCAGTTTGGGTTATTCATTCTACAATGAGCAGTTCTTC
TRBV3-1	TRBJ1-1	once	15	-	CASSPPNRGRTEAFF	TGTGCCAGCAGCCCCCCGAATAGGGGGAGAACTGAAGCTTTCTTT
TRBV5-1	TRBJ1-1	few	16	TRBD1	CASSQGAQIGGTEAFF	TGCGCCAGCAGCCAGGGGGCTCAAATCGGGGGCACTGAAGCTTTCTTT
TRBV10-3	TRBJ2-4	-	13	TRBD1	CATATGDKNIQYF	TGTGCCACCGCGACAGGGGACAAAAACATTCAGTACTTC
TRBV6-2/TRBV6-3	TRBJ1-2	-	13	-	CASSYRDPYGYTF	TGTGCCAGCAGTTACAGGGATCCCTATGGCTACACCTTC
TRBV7-2	TRBJ1-5	-	15	TRBD1	CASSLGDRRNQPQHF	TGTGCCAGCAGCTTAGGGGACAGAAGGAATCAGCCCCAGCATTTT
TRBV20-1	TRBJ2-7	few	13	-	CSASRGQIYEQYF	TGCAGTGCTTCTCGTGGACAGATCTACGAGCAGTACTTC
TRBV5-1	TRBJ2-5	-	14	-	CASSTGQGGETQYF	TGCGCCAGCAGCACCGGACAGGGAGGGGAGACCCAGTACTTC
TRBV5-1	TRBJ1-1	-	14	TRBD1	CASSSGQVNTEAFF	TGCGCCAGCAGCTCAGGACAGGTGAACACTGAAGCTTTCTTT
TRBV5-1	TRBJ2-1	many	11	-	CASSLDNEQFF	TGCGCCAGCAGCTTGGATAATGAGCAGTTCTTC
TRBV4-2	TRBJ2-7	-	15	TRBD1	CASSQDRQGNYEQYF	TGTGCCAGCAGCCAAGACAGACAGGGGAACTACGAGCAGTACTTC
TRBV6-6	TRBJ2-5	-	18	TRBD2	CASSFPRGSLAGAETQYF	TGTGCCAGCAGTTTTCCCAGGGGTTCCCTAGCGGGGGCGGAGACCCAGTACTTC
TRBV6-5	TRBJ1-5	-	15	-	CASSRLSNSNQPQHF	TGTGCCAGCAGTCGACTGAGCAATAGCAATCAGCCCCAGCATTTT
TRBV12-3/TRBV12-4	TRBJ1-2	few	12	-	CASSSRVYGYTF	TGTGCCAGCAGTTCAAGGGTATACGGCTACACCTTC
TRBV30	TRBJ2-7	-	13	TRBD1	CAWSARQGGEQYF	TGTGCCTGGAGTGCGAGACAGGGGGGCGAGCAGTACTTC
TRBV3-2	TRBJ2-1	few	20	-	CASSQAEGRELRASGNEQFF	TGTGCCAGCAGCCAAGCGGAAGGCAGGGAGTTGCGGGCAAGTGGAAATGAGCAGTTCTTC
TRBV7-9	TRBJ2-1	few	18	TRBD1	CASSPDRARGAFSHEQFF	TGTGCCAGCAGCCCGGACAGGGCTAGGGGGGCATTTTCGCATGAGCAGTTCTTC
TRBV10-3	TRBJ1-6	many	14	-	CAGKVQNYNSPLHF	TGTGCCGGCAAAGTCCAGAACTATAATTCACCCCTCCACTTT
TRBV7-6	TRBJ1-3	many	15	TRBD1	CASGDRENSGNTIYF	TGTGCCAGCGGAGACAGGGAAAACTCTGGAAACACCATATATTTT
TRBV9	TRBJ2-5	-	11	-	CASSVAETQYF	TGTGCCAGCAGCGTAGCGGAGACCCAGTACTTC
TRBV29-1	TRBJ1-1	-	14	TRBD1	CSALRGQSVTEAFF	TGCAGCGCCCTGAGGGGGCAATCAGTGACTGAAGCTTTCTTT
TRBV20-1	TRBJ2-5	few	14	TRBD2	CSAPSGGPWETQYF	TGCAGTGCTCCGAGCGGGGGGCCGTGGGAGACCCAGTACTTC
TRBV20-1	TRBJ1-5	few	13	-	CSATRGGNQPQHF	TGCAGTGCCACTAGAGGAGGGAATCAGCCCCAGCATTTT
TRBV12-3/TRBV12-4	TRBJ1-5	-	16	-	CASSPSGDWSNQPQHF	TGTGCCAGCAGCCCCTCTGGGGATTGGAGCAATCAGCCCCAGCATTTT
TRBV27	TRBJ1-5	many	15	-	CASSFDRTLGQPQHF	TGTGCCAGCAGTTTTGATCGTACCCTCGGTCAGCCCCAGCATTTT
TRBV12-3/TRBV12-4	TRBJ2-7	-	11	-	CASSATYEQYF	TGTGCCAGCAGTGCGACCTACGAGCAGTACTTC
TRBV6-2/TRBV6-3	TRBJ1-5	few	14	-	CASSYSTPNQPQHF	TGTGCCAGCAGTTACTCCACCCCGAATCAGCCCCAGCATTTT
TRBV7-6	TRBJ1-6	few	14	-	CASSSGQSTSPLHF	TGTGCCAGCAGCTCCGGCCAGTCTACTTCACCCCTCCACTTT
TRBV6-2/TRBV6-3	TRBJ2-1	many	13	-	CASSYAQRYEQFF	TGTGCCAGCAGTTACGCGCAAAGGTATGAGCAGTTCTTC
TRBV24-1	TRBJ2-5	-	11	-	CATASRETQYF	TGTGCCACCGCTTCGAGGGAGACCCAGTACTTC
TRBV27	TRBJ2-7	few	14	-	CASSWGRNSYEQYF	TGTGCCAGCAGTTGGGGCAGAAACTCCTACGAGCAGTACTTC
TRBV7-3	TRBJ1-1	-	14	-	CASKGSSENTEAFF	TGTGCCAGCAAGGGTTCCAGCGAGAACACTGAAGCTTTCTTT
TRBV4-3	TRBJ2-5	few	15	-	CASSQGSGYQETQYF	TGCGCCAGCAGCCAAGGGTCAGGGTACCAAGAGACCCAGTACTTC
TRBV12-3/TRBV12-4	TRBJ2-5	few	13	-	CASSLLRQETQYF	TGTGCCAGCAGTTTATTAAGGCAAGAGACCCAGTACTTC
TRBV5-5	TRBJ2-2	-	15	-	CASTPTSRGPGELFF	TGTGCCAGCACCCCGACGAGTAGGGGACCCGGGGAGCTGTTTTTT
TRBV25-1	TRBJ2-1	few	15	-	CASSPRSPAYNEQFF	TGTGCCAGCAGCCCTCGTTCCCCGGCATACAATGAGCAGTTCTTC
TRBV29-1	TRBJ2-5	few	10	-	CSGLEGTQYF	TGCAGCGGCCTGGAGGGGACCCAGTACTTC
TRBV12-3/TRBV12-4	TRBJ1-1	few	17	-	CASSHRPLFLRDTEAFF	TGTGCCAGCAGTCACAGACCCCTTTTTCTCAGGGACACTGAAGCTTTCTTT
TRBV5-6	TRBJ2-3	few	18	TRBD2	CASSLGWTSGGNTDTQYF	TGTGCCAGCAGCTTGGGGTGGACTAGCGGGGGGAACACAGATACGCAGTATTTT
TRBV4-3	TRBJ2-1	-	16	-	CASSQDPDSSYNEQFF	TGCGCCAGCAGCCAAGATCCGGACAGCTCCTACAATGAGCAGTTCTTC
TRBV5-6	TRBJ2-6	-	16	TRBD2	CASSPWGGSGANVLTF	TGTGCCAGCAGCCCATGGGGGGGCTCTGGGGCCAACGTCCTGACTTTC
TRBV7-9	TRBJ2-1	-	15	-	CASSASGHLYNEQFF	TGTGCCAGCAGCGCCAGCGGACACCTCTACAATGAGCAGTTCTTC
TRBV15	TRBJ2-5	-	15	-	CATNRGTPKGETQYF	TGTGCCACAAATAGAGGGACACCTAAGGGAGAGACCCAGTACTTC
TRBV29-1	TRBJ2-2	-	16	TRBD2	CSVEDPLADLAGELFF	TGCAGCGTTGAAGATCCCCTAGCGGATTTGGCCGGGGAGCTGTTTTTT
TRBV5-1	TRBJ2-2	-	15	-	CASSSRRANTGELFF	TGCGCCAGCAGCTCCCGCCGGGCGAACACCGGGGAGCTGTTTTTT
TRBV6-6	TRBJ1-5	-	15	-	CASTFGGAGNQPQHF	TGTGCCAGCACCTTCGGAGGGGCGGGCAATCAGCCCCAGCATTTT
TRBV5-6	TRBJ1-5	many	13	-	CASSLGLHQPQHF	TGTGCCAGCAGCTTGGGGCTACATCAGCCCCAGCATTTT
TRBV10-3	TRBJ1-2	many	16	-	CAISESARRGSNGYTF	TGTGCCATCAGTGAGTCCGCCCGTCGGGGAAGTAACGGCTACACCTTC
TRBV7-9	TRBJ2-3	-	14	-	CASSPALITDTQYF	TGTGCCAGCAGCCCGGCCTTGATCACAGATACGCAGTATTTT
TRBV7-9	TRBJ2-3	few	12	-	CAAGGTRDTQYF	TGTGCCGCCGGGGGGACACGAGATACGCAGTATTTT
TRBV12-3/TRBV12-4	TRBJ2-1	-	13	-	CASSPGPSPGQFF	TGTGCCAGCAGTCCCGGACCCTCCCCCGGGCAGTTCTTC
TRBV20-1	TRBJ2-5	few	13	TRBD1	CSAREDRAETQYF	TGCAGTGCTAGGGAGGACAGGGCGGAGACCCAGTACTTC
TRBV6-2/TRBV6-3	TRBJ2-6	-	12	-	CASNARANVLTF	TGTGCCAGCAACGCCCGGGCCAACGTCCTGACTTTC
TRBV20-1	TRBJ2-7	few	11	-	CSASSLGEQYF	TGCAGTGCTAGTAGTCTGGGCGAGCAGTACTTC
TRBV25-1	TRBJ1-2	-	12	-	CASSGGRDGYTF	TGTGCCAGCAGTGGAGGAAGGGATGGCTACACCTTC